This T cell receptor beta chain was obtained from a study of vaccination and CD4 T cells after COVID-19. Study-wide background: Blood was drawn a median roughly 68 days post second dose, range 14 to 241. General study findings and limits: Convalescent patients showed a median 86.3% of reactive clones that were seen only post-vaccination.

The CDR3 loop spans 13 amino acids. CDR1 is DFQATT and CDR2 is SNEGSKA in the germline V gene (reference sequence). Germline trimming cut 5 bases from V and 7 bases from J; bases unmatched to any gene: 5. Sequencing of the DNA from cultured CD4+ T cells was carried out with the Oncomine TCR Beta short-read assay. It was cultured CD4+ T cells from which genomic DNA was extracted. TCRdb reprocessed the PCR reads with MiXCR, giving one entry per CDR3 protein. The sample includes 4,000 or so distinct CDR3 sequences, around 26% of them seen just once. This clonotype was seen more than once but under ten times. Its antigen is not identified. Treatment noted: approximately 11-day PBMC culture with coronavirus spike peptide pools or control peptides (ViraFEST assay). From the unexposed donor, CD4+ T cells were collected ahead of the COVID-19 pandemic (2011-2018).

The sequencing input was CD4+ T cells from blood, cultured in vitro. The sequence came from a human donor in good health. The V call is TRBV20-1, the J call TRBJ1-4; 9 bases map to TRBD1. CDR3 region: CSAPTGGTEKLFF. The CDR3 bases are TGCAGTGCTCCTACAGGGGGCACTGAAAAACTGTTTTTT.